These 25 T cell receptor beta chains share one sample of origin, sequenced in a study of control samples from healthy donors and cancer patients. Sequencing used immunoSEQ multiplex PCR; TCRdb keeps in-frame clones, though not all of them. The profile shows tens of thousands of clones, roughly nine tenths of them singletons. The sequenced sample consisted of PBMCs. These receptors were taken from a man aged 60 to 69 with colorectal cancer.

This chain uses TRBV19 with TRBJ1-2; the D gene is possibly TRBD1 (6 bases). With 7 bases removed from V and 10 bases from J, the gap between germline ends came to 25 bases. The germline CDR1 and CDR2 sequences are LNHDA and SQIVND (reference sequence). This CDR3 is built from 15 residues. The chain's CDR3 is CASNPSQTGGFAYTF. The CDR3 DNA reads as TGTGCCAGTAATCCATCCCAGACAGGCGGATTCGCCTACACCTTC.

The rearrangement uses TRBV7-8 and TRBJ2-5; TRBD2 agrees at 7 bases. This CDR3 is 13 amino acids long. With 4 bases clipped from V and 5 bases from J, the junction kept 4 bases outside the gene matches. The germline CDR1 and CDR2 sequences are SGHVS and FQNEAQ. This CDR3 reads CASSSGGGETQYF. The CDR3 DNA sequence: TGTGCCAGCAGCTCGGGGGGAGGGGAGACCCAGTACTTC.

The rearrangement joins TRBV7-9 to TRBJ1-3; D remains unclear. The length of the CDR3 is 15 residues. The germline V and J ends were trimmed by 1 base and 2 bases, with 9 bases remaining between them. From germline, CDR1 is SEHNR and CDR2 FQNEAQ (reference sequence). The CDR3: CASSLEAGTGNTIYF. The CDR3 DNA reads TGTGCCAGCAGCTTAGAGGCAGGTACTGGAAACACCATATATTTT.

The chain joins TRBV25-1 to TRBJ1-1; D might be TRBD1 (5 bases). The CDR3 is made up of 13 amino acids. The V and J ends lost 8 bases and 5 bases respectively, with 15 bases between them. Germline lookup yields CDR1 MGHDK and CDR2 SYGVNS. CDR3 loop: CASLEGVGTEAFF. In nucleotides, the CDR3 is TGTGCCAGCCTTGAAGGGGTGGGGACTGAAGCTTTCTTT.

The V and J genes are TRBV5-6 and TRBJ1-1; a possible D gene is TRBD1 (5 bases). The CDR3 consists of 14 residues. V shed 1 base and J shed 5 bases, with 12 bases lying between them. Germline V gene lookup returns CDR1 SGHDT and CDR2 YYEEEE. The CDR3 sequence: CASSLKRGVTEAFF. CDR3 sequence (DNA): TGTGCCAGCAGCTTGAAAAGAGGGGTTACTGAAGCTTTCTTT.

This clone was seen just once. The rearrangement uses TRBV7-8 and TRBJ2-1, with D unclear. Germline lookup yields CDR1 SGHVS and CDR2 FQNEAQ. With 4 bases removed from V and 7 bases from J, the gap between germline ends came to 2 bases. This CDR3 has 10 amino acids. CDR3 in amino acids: CASSYNEQFF. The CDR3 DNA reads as TGTGCCAGCAGCTATAATGAGCAGTTCTTC.

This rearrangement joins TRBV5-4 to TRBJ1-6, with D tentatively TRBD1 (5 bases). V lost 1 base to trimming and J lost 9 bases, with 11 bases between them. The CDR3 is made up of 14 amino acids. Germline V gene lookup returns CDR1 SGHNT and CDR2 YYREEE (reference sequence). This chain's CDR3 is CASSLSERGSPLHF. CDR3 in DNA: TGTGCCAGCAGCTTGAGTGAGAGGGGTTCACCCCTCCACTTT. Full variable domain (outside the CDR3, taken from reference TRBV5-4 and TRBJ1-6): ETGVTQSPTHLIKTRGQQVTLRCSSQSGHNTVSWYQQALGQGPQFIFQYYREEENGRGNFPPRFSGLQFPNYSSELNVNALELDDSALYLCASSLSERGSPLHFGNGTRLTVT.

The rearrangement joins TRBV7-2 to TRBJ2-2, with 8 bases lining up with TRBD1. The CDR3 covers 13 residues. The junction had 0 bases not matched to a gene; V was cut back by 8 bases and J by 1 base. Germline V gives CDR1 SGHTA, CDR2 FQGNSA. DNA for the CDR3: TGTGCCAGCGGGACAGGGAACACCGGGGAGCTGTTTTTT. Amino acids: CASGTGNTGELFF.

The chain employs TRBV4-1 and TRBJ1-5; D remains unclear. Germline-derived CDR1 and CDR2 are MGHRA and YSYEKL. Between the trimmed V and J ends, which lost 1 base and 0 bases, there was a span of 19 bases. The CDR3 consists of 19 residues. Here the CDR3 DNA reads TGCGCCAGCAGCCAAGCCCTACAAGGCCCGGGTTATAGCAATCAGCCCCAGCATTTT. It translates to CASSQALQGPGYSNQPQHF.

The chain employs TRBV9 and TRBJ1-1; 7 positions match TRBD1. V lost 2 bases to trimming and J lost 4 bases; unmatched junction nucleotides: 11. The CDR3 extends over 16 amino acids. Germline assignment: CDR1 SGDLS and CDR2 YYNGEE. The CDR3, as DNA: TGTGCCAGCAGCGTCGGGACAGAACCCGTGGGCACTGAAGCTTTCTTT. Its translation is CASSVGTEPVGTEAFF.

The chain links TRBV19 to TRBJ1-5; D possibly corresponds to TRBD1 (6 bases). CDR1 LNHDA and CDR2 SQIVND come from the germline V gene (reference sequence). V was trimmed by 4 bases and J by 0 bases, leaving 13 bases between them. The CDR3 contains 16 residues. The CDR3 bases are TGTGCCAGTAGTACAGGGGTTGGATTTAGCAATCAGCCCCAGCATTTT. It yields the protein CASSTGVGFSNQPQHF. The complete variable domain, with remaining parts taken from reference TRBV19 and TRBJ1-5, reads DGGITQSPKYLFRKEGQNVTLSCEQNLNHDAMYWYRQDPGQGLRLIYYSQIVNDFQKGDIAEGYSVSREKKESFPLTVTSAQKNPTAFYLCASSTGVGFSNQPQHFGDGTRLSIL.

Here the CDR3 DNA reads TGTGCCATCAGTGTCGGGCAGAGTGGCTACACCTTC. Translated: CAISVGQSGYTF. The chain couples TRBV10-3 to TRBJ1-2; D remains ambiguous. V was shortened by 4 bases and J by 7 bases, with 10 bases between the two germline ends. Looked up from germline, CDR1 is ENHRY and CDR2 is SYGVKD. The CDR3 is 12 amino acids.

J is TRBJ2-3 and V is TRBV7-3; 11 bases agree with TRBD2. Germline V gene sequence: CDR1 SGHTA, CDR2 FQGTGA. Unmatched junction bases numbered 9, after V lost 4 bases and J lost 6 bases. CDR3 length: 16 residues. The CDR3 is CASSYTGTSGGDTQYF. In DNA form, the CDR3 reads TGTGCCAGCAGCTACACCGGAACTAGCGGGGGCGATACGCAGTATTTT.

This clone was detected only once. CDR3 region: CASSPMDWNEQFF. CDR3 nucleotides: TGTGCCAGCAGCCCCATGGACTGGAATGAGCAGTTCTTC. The chain couples TRBV7-9 to TRBJ2-1, with a tentative D call TRBD2 (5 bases). The CDR3 runs to 13 residues. Trimming removed 5 bases at V and 7 bases at J, with 12 bases between. CDR1 is SEHNR, CDR2 FQNEAQ, per germline (reference sequence).

DNA of the CDR3: TGTGCCAGCAGTTTAGATCCGTACTCTGGAAACACCATATATTTT. It yields the protein CASSLDPYSGNTIYF. The chain links TRBV28 to TRBJ1-3; unclear D gene. V gave up 2 bases and J gave up 0 bases, with 8 bases separating them. Looked up from germline, CDR1 is MDHEN and CDR2 is SYDVKM. This CDR3 has 15 amino acids.

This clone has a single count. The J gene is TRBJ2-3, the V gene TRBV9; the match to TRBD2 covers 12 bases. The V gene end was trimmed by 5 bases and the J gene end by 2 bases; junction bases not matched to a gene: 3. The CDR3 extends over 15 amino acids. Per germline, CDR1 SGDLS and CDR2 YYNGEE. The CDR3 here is CASSRLAGDTDTQYF. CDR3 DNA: TGTGCCAGCAGTCGACTAGCGGGGGACACAGATACGCAGTATTTT.

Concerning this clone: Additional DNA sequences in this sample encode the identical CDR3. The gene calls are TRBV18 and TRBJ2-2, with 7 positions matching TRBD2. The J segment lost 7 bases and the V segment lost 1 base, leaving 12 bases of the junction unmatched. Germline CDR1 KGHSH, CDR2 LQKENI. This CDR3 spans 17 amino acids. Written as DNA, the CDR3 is TGTGCCAGCTCACCACGGCCAAGCGGGGAGGCCGGCGGGGAGCTGTTTTTT. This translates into CASSPRPSGEAGGELFF.

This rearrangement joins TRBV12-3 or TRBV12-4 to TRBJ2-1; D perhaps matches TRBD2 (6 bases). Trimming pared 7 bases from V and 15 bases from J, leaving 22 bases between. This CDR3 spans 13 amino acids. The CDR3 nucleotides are TGTGCCAGCAATCTCGGGGGTCGCCCGATGGCGTTCTTC. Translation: CASNLGGRPMAFF.

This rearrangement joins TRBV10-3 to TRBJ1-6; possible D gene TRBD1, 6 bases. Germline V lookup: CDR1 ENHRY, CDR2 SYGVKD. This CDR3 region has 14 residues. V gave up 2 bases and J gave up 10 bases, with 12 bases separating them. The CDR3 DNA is TGTGCCATCAGTGAGACAGGGTTCGGCTCACCCCTCCACTTT. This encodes CAISETGFGSPLHF.

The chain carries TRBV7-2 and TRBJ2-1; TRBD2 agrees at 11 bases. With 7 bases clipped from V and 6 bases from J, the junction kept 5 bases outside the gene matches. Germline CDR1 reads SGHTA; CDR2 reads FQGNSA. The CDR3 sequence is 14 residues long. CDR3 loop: CASKLAGAGNEQFF. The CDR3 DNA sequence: TGTGCCAGCAAACTAGCGGGGGCAGGCAATGAGCAGTTCTTC.

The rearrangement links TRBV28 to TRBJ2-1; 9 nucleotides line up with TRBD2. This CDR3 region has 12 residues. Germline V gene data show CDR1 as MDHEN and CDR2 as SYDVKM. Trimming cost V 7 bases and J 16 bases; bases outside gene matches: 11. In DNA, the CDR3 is TGTGCCAGCATCTCACCGGGACTAGCACGATTCTTC. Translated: CASISPGLARFF.

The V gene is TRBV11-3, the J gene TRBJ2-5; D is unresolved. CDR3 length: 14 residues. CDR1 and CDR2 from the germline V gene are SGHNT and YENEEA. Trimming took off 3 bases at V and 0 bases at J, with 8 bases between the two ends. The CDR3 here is CASSFQVYQETQYF. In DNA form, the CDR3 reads TGTGCCAGCAGCTTTCAGGTGTACCAAGAGACCCAGTACTTC. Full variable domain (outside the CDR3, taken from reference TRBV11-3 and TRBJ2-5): EAGVVQSPRYKIIEKKQPVAFWCNPISGHNTLYWYLQNLGQGPELLIRYENEEAVDDSQLPKDRFSAERLKGVDSTLKIQPAELGDSAVYLCASSFQVYQETQYFGPGTRLLVL.

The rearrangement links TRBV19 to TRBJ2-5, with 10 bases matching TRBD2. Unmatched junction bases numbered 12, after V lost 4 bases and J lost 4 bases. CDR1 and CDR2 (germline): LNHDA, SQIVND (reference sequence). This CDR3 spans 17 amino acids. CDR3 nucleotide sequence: TGTGCCAGTAGTAGCAGCGGGGGGGCCTCAGGTACAGAGACCCAGTACTTC. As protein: CASSSSGGASGTETQYF.

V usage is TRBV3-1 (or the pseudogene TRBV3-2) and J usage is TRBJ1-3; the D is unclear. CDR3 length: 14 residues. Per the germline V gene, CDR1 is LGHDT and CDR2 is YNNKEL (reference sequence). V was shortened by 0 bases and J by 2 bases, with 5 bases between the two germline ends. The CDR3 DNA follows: TGTGCCAGCAGCCAAGACTTTCCTGGAAACACCATATATTTT. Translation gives CASSQDFPGNTIYF.

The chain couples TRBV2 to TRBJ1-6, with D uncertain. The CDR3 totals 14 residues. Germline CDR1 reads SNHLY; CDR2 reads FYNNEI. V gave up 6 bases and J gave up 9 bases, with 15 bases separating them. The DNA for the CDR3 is TGTGCCAGCAGACCACTGCCAGGAGGTTCACCCCTCCACTTT. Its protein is CASRPLPGGSPLHF. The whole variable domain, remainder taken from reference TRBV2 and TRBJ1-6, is EPEVTQTPSHQVTQMGQEVILRCVPISNHLYFYWYRQILGQKVEFLVSFYNNEISEKSEIFDDQFSVERPDGSNFTLKIRSTKLEDSAMYFCASRPLPGGSPLHFGNGTRLTVT.